Sequencing of this T cell receptor (beta chain) was carried out in a study of CD8 T cells in ankylosing spondylitis. Notes on the study in general: Matched ankylosing spondylitis synovial fluid reportedly contained a significantly enriched population of disease-linked clones. Disease-linked clones displayed a CD8+ phenotype and appeared relatively rarely in peripheral blood. Blood of patients with ankylosing spondylitis appeared to be characterized by a TCR beta motif of fewer than 10 highly homologous variants. Certain motif variants had earlier appeared in reactive arthritis synovial fluid and blood.

V gave up 0 bases and J gave up 0 bases, with 11 bases separating them. The CDR3 length is 16 residues. Germline values: CDR1 SGHRS, CDR2 YFSETQ. Many counts were recorded for this clonotype. The antigen is unknown. The TCR beta libraries were generated through quantitative 5'-RACE incorporating molecular barcodes. TCRdb reprocessed the 5' RACE reads via MiXCR and lists one record per CDR3 protein. The repertoire holds more than 250,000 distinct CDR3 sequences, with approximately 8% as singletons. Source material: blood, either unsorted or a sorted T cell fraction (not recorded which). The chain recombines TRBV5-1 with TRBJ2-3; D not certain. The receptor was isolated from a male donor with ankylosing spondylitis. CDR3 loop: CASSLEQPTSTDTQYF. The CDR3 DNA reads as TGCGCCAGCAGCTTGGAACAGCCTACTAGCACAGATACGCAGTATTTT.